This T cell receptor beta chain derives from a study of blood T cell repertoires in COVID-19. Study as a whole: The study drew acute and convalescent COVID-19 samples from the United States, Italy and Spain. Sources were T cells, B-cell-depleted T cells, or PBMCs; the material itself was cDNA or gDNA.

Original methodology: Cell counts per sample came from amplifying reference gene primers. Profiled with immunoSEQ multiplex PCR; TCRdb holds only in-frame clones, not every one. That table gives V, J and clone size, and the DNA gave D and trimming. The sample carries about 220,000 clones, approximately 82% recorded once. This CDR3 is 16 amino acids long. V was clipped by 6 bases and J by 0 bases, with 16 bases between them. Germline V gives CDR1 SGHTS, CDR2 YDEGEE. The chain is built from TRBV5-8 and TRBJ1-5; weak D call: TRBD1 (5 bases). Sequences were obtained from peripheral blood. The clonotype originates from a man in his fifties or sixties with active or convalescent COVID-19. CDR3 nucleotides: TGTGCCAGCACCCAGGGTGGCGGTTATAGCAATCAGCCCCAGCATTTT. It codes for CASTQGGGYSNQPQHF.